This TCR beta chain emerged from a study of blood T cell repertoires in COVID-19 (dated by TCRdb to about 2020). Broadly, across the study: Collaborator samples came from the United States, Italy and Spain and covered acute and convalescent phases of COVID-19. The prospective study material was composed of cDNA or gDNA derived from T cells, B-cell-depleted T cells, or PBMCs. The dataset comprised deeply sampled blood TCRbeta repertoires from subjects exposed to, actively infected with, or recovered from COVID-19. The repertoires were made available in a free public database intended to serve as a resource for research on the immune response to SARS-CoV-2. Samples were obtained from the ongoing ImmuneRACE study (first 160 participants) and from over 1,000 subjects provided by 6 global collaborators. A de-identified subject ID, COVID-19 status, age in years and sex were almost always included in the sample metadata. Where available, HLA class I and class II types were obtained from metadata supplied by the sample provider rather than from assay-based typing. Study-level results and caveats: Clinical and demographic metadata were provided uncurated, with the amount varying by source and participant.

TCRbeta CDR3 regions were amplified from genomic DNA by means of the immunoSEQ Assay, a bias-controlled multiplex PCR. The authors processed their data as follows. Nucleated cell counts per sample were estimated from amplification of reference gene primers within the assay. Sequence reads were collapsed and filtered to measure the absolute abundance of every unique TCRbeta CDR3 rearrangement. For each sample, productive Simpson clonality was calculated by taking the square root of Simpson's diversity index across productive rearrangements. TCRdb mirrors the immuneACCESS table, restricted to in-frame sequences. Some clones are absent from its copies; in checked studies, under half trace to an unresolved V gene, and the reason for the others is unknown. The DNA gave D and trimming, while V, J and clone size come from that table. Across this sample there are approximately 72,000 clones, with approximately 89% seen only once. The ten largest clones add up to 35% to 40% of the sample.

A single count supports this clone. Its antigen specificity is not known. Base qualities were left out, and no much larger clone turns up one base away. Each collaborating institution followed its own protocols to collect whole blood in K2EDTA tubes. For TCRbeta analysis, collaborators shipped samples as frozen whole blood, isolated PBMCs, or DNA extracted from either of those sample types. The CDR3 goes from the cysteine to the phenylalanine over 18 residues. This entry keeps only the CDR3 DNA: 54 bases, framed from base 1. V ends up 1 base short and J 4 bases short, with an unmatched junction base count of 13. Based on the germline V gene (reference sequence), the CDR1 and CDR2 sequences are LGHDT and YNNKEL.

The sequence is built from TRBV3-1 (or the pseudogene TRBV3-2) and TRBJ2-1; a stretch of 7 junction bases matches TRBD2. Sequenced: peripheral blood. The source is a woman of 80 years or more with active or convalescent COVID-19. In nucleotides, the sequence is TGTGCCAGCAGCCAAGTATTCTCTCATTGCGGGGGTTACAATGAGCAGTTCTTC. Translation gives CASSQVFSHCGGYNEQFF.